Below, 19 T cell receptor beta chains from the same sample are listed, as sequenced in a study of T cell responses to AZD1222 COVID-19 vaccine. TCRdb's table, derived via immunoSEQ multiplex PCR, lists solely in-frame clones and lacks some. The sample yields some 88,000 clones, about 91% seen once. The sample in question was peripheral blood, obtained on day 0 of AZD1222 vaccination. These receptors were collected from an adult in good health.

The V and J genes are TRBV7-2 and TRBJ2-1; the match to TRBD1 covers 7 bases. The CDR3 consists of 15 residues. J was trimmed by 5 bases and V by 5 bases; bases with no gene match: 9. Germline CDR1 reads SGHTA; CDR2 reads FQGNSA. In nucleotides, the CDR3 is TGTGCCAGCAGCAGAGGGGGCATCGCGAACAATGAGCAGTTCTTC. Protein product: CASSRGGIANNEQFF.

The CDR3: CASSPLGASYGYTF. The CDR3 DNA reads TGCGCCAGCAGCCCCCTCGGGGCCTCCTATGGCTACACCTTC. The chain is built from TRBV5-1 and TRBJ1-2, with D perhaps TRBD1 (5 bases). The CDR3 has 14 residues. V dropped 4 bases and J dropped 4 bases, with 14 bases sitting between them. Germline values: CDR1 SGHRS, CDR2 YFSETQ.

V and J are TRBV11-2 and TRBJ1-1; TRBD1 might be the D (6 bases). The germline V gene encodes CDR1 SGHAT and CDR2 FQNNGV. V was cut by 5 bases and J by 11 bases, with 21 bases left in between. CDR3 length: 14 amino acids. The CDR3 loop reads CASSIGQFHDVAFF. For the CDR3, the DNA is TGTGCCAGCAGCATCGGACAGTTTCATGACGTGGCTTTCTTT.

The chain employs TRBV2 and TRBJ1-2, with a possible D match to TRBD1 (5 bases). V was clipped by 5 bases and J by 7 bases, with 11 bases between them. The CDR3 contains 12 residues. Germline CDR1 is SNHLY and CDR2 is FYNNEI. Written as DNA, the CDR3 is TGTGCCAGCAGTTTGCAGGGTAGTGGCTACACCTTC. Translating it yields CASSLQGSGYTF.

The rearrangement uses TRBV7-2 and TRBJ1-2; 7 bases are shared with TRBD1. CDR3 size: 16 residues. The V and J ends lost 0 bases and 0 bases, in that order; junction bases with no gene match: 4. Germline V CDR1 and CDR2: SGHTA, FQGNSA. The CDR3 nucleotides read TGTGCCAGCAGCTTAGCCTACAGGGGACCTAACTATGGCTACACCTTC. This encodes CASSLAYRGPNYGYTF.

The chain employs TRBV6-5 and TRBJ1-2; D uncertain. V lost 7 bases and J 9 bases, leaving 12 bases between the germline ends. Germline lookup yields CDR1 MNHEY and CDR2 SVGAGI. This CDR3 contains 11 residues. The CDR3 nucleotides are TGTGCCAGCAAGGAGGTCACGCGCTACACCTTC. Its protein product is CASKEVTRYTF.

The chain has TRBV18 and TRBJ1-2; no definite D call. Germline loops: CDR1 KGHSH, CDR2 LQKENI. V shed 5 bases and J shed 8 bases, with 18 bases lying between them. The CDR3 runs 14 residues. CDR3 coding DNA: TGTGCCAGCTCAAACCAGGTTCAGGCCGAGGGCTACACCTTC. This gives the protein CASSNQVQAEGYTF.

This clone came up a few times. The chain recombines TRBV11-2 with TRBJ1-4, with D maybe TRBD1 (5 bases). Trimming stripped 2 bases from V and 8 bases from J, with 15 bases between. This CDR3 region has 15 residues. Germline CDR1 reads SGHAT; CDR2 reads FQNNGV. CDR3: CASSLTGPGREKLFF. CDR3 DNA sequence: TGTGCCAGCAGCTTAACGGGGCCTGGGAGGGAAAAACTGTTTTTT.

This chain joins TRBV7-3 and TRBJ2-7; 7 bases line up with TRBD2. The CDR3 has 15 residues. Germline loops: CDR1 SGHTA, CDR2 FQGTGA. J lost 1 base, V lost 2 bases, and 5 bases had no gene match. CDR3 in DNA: TGTGCCAGCAGCTTAGGAGCGGGAAATTCCTACGAGCAGTACTTC. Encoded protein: CASSLGAGNSYEQYF.

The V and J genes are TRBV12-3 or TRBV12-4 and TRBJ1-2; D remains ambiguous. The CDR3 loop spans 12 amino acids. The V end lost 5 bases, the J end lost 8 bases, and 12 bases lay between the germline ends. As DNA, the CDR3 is TGTGCCAGCAGTCCGAGACGTGAAGGCTACACCTTC. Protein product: CASSPRREGYTF.

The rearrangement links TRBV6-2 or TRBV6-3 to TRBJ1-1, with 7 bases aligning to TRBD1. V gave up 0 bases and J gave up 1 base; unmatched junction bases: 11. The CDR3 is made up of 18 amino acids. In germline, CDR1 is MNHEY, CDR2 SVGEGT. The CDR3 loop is CASSYSRGRISWNTEAFF. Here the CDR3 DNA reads TGTGCCAGCAGTTACTCTAGGGGGCGGATTAGTTGGAACACTGAAGCTTTCTTT.

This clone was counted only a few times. The CDR3 here is CSASDSSYNEQFF. The CDR3 DNA reads as TGCAGCGCCTCCGACAGCTCCTACAATGAGCAGTTCTTC. J is TRBJ2-1 and V is TRBV29-1; possibly TRBD1 for D (5 bases). Per the germline V gene, CDR1 is SQVTM and CDR2 is ANQGSEA. V shed 7 bases and J shed 0 bases, with 10 bases lying between them. This CDR3 comprises 13 residues.

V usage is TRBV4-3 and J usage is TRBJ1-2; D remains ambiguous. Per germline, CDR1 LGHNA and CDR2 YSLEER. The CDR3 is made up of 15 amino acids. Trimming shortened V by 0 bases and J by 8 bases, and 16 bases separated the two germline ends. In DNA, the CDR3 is TGCGCCAGCAGCCAAGATGGAGGCTGGATTGAAGGCTACACCTTC. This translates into CASSQDGGWIEGYTF.

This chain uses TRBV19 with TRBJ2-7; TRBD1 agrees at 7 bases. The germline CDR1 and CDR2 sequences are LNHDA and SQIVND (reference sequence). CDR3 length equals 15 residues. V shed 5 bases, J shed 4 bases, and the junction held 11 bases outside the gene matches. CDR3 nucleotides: TGTGCCAGTAGTCCCTCCTACAGGGGCTGGTACGAGCAGTACTTC. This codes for CASSPSYRGWYEQYF.

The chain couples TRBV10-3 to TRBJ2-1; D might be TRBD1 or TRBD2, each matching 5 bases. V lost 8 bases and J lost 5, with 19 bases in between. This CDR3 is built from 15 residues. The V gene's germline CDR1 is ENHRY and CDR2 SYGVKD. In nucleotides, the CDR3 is TGTGCCATCCGGGGCCGGGACGGTCCGAACAATGAGCAGTTCTTC. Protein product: CAIRGRDGPNNEQFF.

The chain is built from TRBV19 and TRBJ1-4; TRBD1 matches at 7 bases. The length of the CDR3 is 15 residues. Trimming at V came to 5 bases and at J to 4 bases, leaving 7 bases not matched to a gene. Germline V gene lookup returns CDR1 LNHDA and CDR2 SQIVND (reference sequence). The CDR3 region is CASSFNRDSNEKLFF. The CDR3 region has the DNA TGTGCCAGTAGTTTTAACCGGGACAGTAATGAAAAACTGTTTTTT.

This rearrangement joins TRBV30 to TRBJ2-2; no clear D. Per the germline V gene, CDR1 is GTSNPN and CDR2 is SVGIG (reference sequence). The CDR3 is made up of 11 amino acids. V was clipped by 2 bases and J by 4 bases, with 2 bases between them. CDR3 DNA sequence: TGTGCCTGGAGTCCCACCGGGGAGCTGTTTTTT. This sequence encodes CAWSPTGELFF.

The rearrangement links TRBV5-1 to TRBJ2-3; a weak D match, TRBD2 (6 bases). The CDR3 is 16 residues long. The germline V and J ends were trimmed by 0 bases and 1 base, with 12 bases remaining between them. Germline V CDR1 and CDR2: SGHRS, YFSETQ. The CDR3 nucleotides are TGCGCCAGCAGCTTGGTTAGCGGCCCCGGCACAGATACGCAGTATTTT. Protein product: CASSLVSGPGTDTQYF.

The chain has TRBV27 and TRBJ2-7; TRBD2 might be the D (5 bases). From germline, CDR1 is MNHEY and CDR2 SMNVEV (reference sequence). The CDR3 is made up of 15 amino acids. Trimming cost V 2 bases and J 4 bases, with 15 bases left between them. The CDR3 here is CASSLRGDTGYEQYF. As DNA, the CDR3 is TGTGCCAGCAGTTTACGGGGTGATACGGGGTACGAGCAGTACTTC.